Below are 11 T cell receptor beta chains sequenced from a single sample in a study of T cell responses to AZD1222 COVID-19 vaccine. Profiled with immunoSEQ multiplex PCR; TCRdb holds only in-frame clones, not every one. Of 110,000 to 150,000 clones detected, roughly 92% appear once; the ten largest clones hold 5% to 5.5%. The sample consisted of peripheral blood, taken on day 0 of AZD1222 vaccination. The source is an adult in good health.

The rearrangement uses TRBV2 and TRBJ2-7, with 7 nucleotides matching TRBD2. There are 13 residues in the CDR3. Per germline, CDR1 SNHLY and CDR2 FYNNEI. The ends lost 5 bases at V and 5 bases at J; junction bases unmatched: 6. CDR3 residues: CASSFGLADEQYF. For the CDR3, the DNA is TGTGCCAGCAGTTTTGGTCTAGCGGACGAGCAGTACTTC.

The rearrangement uses TRBV6-1 and TRBJ1-5; tentative D call: TRBD1 (5 bases). The CDR3 runs 11 residues. V was trimmed by 2 bases and J by 14 bases, leaving 10 bases between them. Germline V gives CDR1 MNHNS, CDR2 SASEGT. CDR3 nucleotide sequence: TGTGCCAGCAGTGAACTAGGCAGGGAGCATTTT. It is translated as CASSELGREHF.

A remark on this clone: Additional DNA sequences in this sample encode the identical CDR3. The chain combines TRBV28 with TRBJ2-7, with D uncertain. Germline CDR1 reads MDHEN; CDR2 reads SYDVKM. There are 13 residues in the CDR3. V was cut by 2 bases and J by 3 bases, with 8 bases left in between. The CDR3 DNA is TGTGCCAGCAGTTTAGGTTCTTACTACGAGCAGTACTTC. Translated, it gives CASSLGSYYEQYF.

V gene TRBV29-1 combines with J gene TRBJ2-1, with D perhaps TRBD2 (6 bases). This CDR3 comprises 13 residues. CDR1 is SQVTM and CDR2 is ANQGSEA in the germline V gene. Between the trimmed V and J ends, which lost 4 bases and 7 bases, there was a span of 14 bases. CDR3 sequence (DNA): TGCAGCGTTGCGGAGGGAGTGAGGAATGAGCAGTTCTTC. Translation: CSVAEGVRNEQFF.

In its sample, this clone was seen a few times. The rearrangement uses TRBV27 and TRBJ2-7; 10 nucleotides match TRBD1. The germline CDR1 and CDR2 sequences are MNHEY and SMNVEV (reference sequence). J gave up 4 bases and V 5 bases, and 8 bases lay outside the gene matches. The CDR3 consists of 15 residues. In DNA form, the CDR3 reads TGTGCCAGCAGTCCGAAGGACAGGGGGAGTTACGAGCAGTACTTC. Its translation is CASSPKDRGSYEQYF.

This chain links TRBV5-3 with TRBJ1-1; D uncertain. TRBV5-3 is recorded as an ORF, its role being uncertain. The V end was cut by 1 base, the J end by 1 base, with 5 bases between. There are 13 residues in the CDR3. CDR3 nucleotides: TGTGCCAGAAGCTTGATGCAGAACACTGAAGCTTTCTTT. As protein: CARSLMQNTEAFF.

This chain links TRBV7-8 with TRBJ1-3; tentative D call: TRBD1 (5 bases). Trimming took off 6 bases at V and 4 bases at J, with 16 bases between the two ends. The CDR3 is 15 amino acids. Germline CDR1 SGHVS, CDR2 FQNEAQ. The CDR3 reads CASSLTGTAGNTIYF. The CDR3 coding sequence is TGTGCCAGCAGTCTTACTGGGACCGCGGGAAACACCATATATTTT.

The chain links TRBV9 to TRBJ2-1; 8 bases match TRBD2. J was trimmed by 10 bases and V by 4 bases; bases with no gene match: 10. The CDR3 spans 14 residues. The germline CDR1 and CDR2 sequences are SGDLS and YYNGEE. The CDR3: CASSSRGGPGEQFF. CDR3 DNA sequence: TGTGCCAGCAGCTCCCGCGGGGGGCCGGGAGAGCAGTTCTTC.

This chain links TRBV15 with TRBJ1-3; D unclear. Looked up from germline, CDR1 is LNHNV and CDR2 is YYDKDF (reference sequence). The ends were cut back, 8 bases at V and 2 bases at J, with 4 bases in the middle. The length of the CDR3 is 11 residues. The CDR3 bases are TGTGCCACCCGGGCTGGAAACACCATATATTTT. Amino acid sequence: CATRAGNTIYF.

The chain couples TRBV10-3 to TRBJ2-7; D is unclear. Germline assignment: CDR1 ENHRY and CDR2 SYGVKD. The CDR3 covers 13 residues. The ends were cut back, 3 bases at V and 4 bases at J, with 10 bases in the middle. CDR3 DNA sequence: TGTGCCATCAGTGAAGACCCAGAGTACGAGCAGTACTTC. This gives the protein CAISEDPEYEQYF.

V usage is TRBV12-2 and J usage is TRBJ2-1; the listed D gene, TRBD2, was not tested against the DNA. TRBV12-2 is annotated as a pseudogene. This CDR3 region has 17 residues. This CDR3 is CASRLLPSGSSYNEQFF. CDR3 DNA sequence: TGTGCAAGTCGCTTACTCCCTAGCGGGAGCTCCTACAATGAGCAGTTCTTC.